This TCR beta chain was sequenced during a study of read filtering for tumor transcriptome and immune sequencing. Findings and caveats of the study: Single-read clonotypes: roughly four fifths of IR-seq clonotypes (roughly 4% of reads), roughly 70% of RNA-seq clonotypes (around 45% of reads). The sorted CD138-negative fraction was a mixed bone marrow immune population, not purified T cells.

From germline, CDR1 is SNHLY and CDR2 FYNNEI. With 10 bases clipped from V and 4 bases from J, the junction kept 7 bases outside the gene matches. The CDR3 is 14 residues long. Details on this clonotype: The target antigen is unknown.

From roughly 400 ng of RNA, a library with molecular barcoded alpha/delta and beta/gamma adaptors was made. TCRdb re-analysed the reads in MiXCR, keeping a single row per CDR3 protein. The data hold 11,000 to 15,000 distinct CDR3 sequences, with roughly 22% observed a single time. Sequencing was performed on a population of CD138-negative cells sorted from bone marrow. The sequence derives from a donor aged 40 or older with multiple myeloma. V gene TRBV2 combines with J gene TRBJ2-2; TRBD2 matches 9 bases. CDR3 DNA: TGTGCCACCAATCCGGGACTAGCCACCGGGGAGCTGTTTTTT. Protein: CATNPGLATGELFF.